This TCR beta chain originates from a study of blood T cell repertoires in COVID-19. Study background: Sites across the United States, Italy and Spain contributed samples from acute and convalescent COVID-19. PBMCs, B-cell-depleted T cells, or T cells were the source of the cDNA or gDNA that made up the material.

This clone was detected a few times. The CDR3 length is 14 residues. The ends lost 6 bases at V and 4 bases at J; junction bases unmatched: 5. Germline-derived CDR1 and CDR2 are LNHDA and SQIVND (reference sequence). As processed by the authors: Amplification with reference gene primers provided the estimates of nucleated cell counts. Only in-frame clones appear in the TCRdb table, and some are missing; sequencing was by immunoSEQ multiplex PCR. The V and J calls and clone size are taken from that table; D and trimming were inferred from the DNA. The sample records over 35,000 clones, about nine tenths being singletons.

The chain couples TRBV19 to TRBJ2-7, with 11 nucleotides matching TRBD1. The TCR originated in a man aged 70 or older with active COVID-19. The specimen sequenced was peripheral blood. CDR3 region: CASSLDRGPYEQYF. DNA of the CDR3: TGTGCCAGTAGCCTGGACAGGGGGCCGTACGAGCAGTACTTC.